Sequencing of this TCR beta chain was carried out in a study of CD8 T cells in Susac syndrome. Roughly 0.45 to 1 ug RNA was reverse transcribed with random hexamers. Amplification of TCR beta CDR3 was carried out by immunoSEQ multiplex PCR, which covered 54 Vbeta and 13 Jbeta segments. A single record per CDR3 protein comes from TCRdb applying MiXCR to the immunoSEQ multiplex PCR reads. The repertoire consists of around 160,000 distinct CDR3 sequences, with around 94% occurring once and the leading ten covering about 0.1%. The multiple sclerosis controls, all treatment-naive patients, had relapsing-remitting disease that was stable or active. The CD8+ and CD4+ T cells were isolated magnetically using a negative isolation approach, whereas the TEMRA cells were enriched by FACS. Input material: CD4+ T cells from PBMCs. The receptor was derived from a human donor with multiple sclerosis.

CDR3 sequence: CASSPTGGQRPQHF. In DNA form, the CDR3 reads TGCGCCAGCAGCCCTACAGGGGGTCAACGGCCCCAGCATTTT. The chain recombines TRBV5-1 with TRBJ1-5; 8 bases line up with TRBD1. CDR1 and CDR2 from the germline V gene are SGHRS and YFSETQ. CDR3 length: 14 residues. V gave up 4 bases and J gave up 9 bases; unmatched junction bases: 9.